This T cell receptor beta chain was obtained from a study of shared clonotypes between healthy human individuals. TCRdb's table, derived via immunoSEQ multiplex PCR, lists solely in-frame clones and lacks some. The table records over 800,000 clones, 80% to 95% of them present only once. Naive CD8 populations comprised CD45RO-negative cells positively selected for CCR7, excluding terminally differentiated effector memory CD45RA+ cells. Healthy HIV-negative adults with no recent acute infections or vaccinations were recruited as donors. The germline CDR1 and CDR2 sequences are SGDLS and YYNGEE. This CDR3 is 15 amino acids long. With 3 bases removed from V and 4 bases from J, the gap between germline ends came to 13 bases.

The receptor was derived from a man aged 25-40 years in good health. Sequencing used naive CD8+ T cells sorted from blood. The V and J genes are TRBV9 and TRBJ2-2; no definite D call. CDR3 nucleotide sequence: TGTGCCAGCAGCGGTGATTCTAGTTCCACCGGGGAGCTGTTTTTT. It specifies CASSGDSSSTGELFF. The variable domain in full, completed from reference TRBV9 and TRBJ2-2, reads DSGVTQTPKHLITATGQRVTLRCSPRSGDLSVYWYQQSLDQGLQFLIQYYNGEERAKGNILERFSAQQFPDLHSELNLSSLELGDSALYFCASSGDSSSTGELFFGEGSRLTVL.